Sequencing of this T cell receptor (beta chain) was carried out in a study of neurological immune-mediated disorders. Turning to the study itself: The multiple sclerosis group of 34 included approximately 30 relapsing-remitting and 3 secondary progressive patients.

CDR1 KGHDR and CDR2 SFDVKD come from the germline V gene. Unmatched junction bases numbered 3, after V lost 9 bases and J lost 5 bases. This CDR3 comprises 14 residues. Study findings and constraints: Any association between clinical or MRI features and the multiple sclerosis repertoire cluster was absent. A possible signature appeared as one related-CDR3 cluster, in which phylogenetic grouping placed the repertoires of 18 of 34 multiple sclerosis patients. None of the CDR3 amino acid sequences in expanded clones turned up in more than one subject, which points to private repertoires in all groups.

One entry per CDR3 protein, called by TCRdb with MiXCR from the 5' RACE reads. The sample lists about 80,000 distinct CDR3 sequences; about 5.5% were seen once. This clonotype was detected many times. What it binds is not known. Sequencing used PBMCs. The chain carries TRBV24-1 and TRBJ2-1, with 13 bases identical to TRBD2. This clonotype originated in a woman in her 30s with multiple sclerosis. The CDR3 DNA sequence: TGTGCCACCGGGACTAGCGGGGATAACAATGAGCAGTTCTTC. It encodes CATGTSGDNNEQFF.